What follows are 8 T cell receptor beta chains derived from one specimen sequenced in a study of cytotoxic CD8 clonotypes in ibrutinib-treated CLL. Sequencing used immunoSEQ multiplex PCR; TCRdb keeps in-frame clones, though not all of them. The data contain 150,000 to 200,000 clones, about 88% of them singletons. The sequenced sample was PBMCs, obtained at disease progression, from a patient treated with ibrutinib. These receptors originate from a human donor with chronic lymphocytic leukemia.

This clone was found once. The chain links TRBV19 to TRBJ1-5, with D unclear. The length of the CDR3 is 15 residues. The germline CDR1 and CDR2 sequences are LNHDA and SQIVND (reference sequence). Trimming took 7 bases from V and 3 from J, leaving 16 bases between them. The CDR3 DNA follows: TGTGCCAGTAATGCATTCACTGCCAACAATCAGCCCCAGCATTTT. Its translation: CASNAFTANNQPQHF.

This clone was detected only once. The chain employs TRBV6-6 and TRBJ2-7; D unclear. The CDR3 sequence is 15 residues long. Deletions cut 2 bases from V and 1 base from J, with 12 bases between. Looked up from germline, CDR1 is MNHNY and CDR2 is SVGAGI (reference sequence). CDR3 nucleotide sequence: TGTGCCAGCAGTTACGATCCTGCCGTATCCTACGAGCAGTACTTC. Its translation is CASSYDPAVSYEQYF.

The V gene is TRBV7-3, the J gene TRBJ2-5, with TRBD1 matching 8 bases. Trimming took 6 bases from V and 4 from J; bases not matched to a gene: 13. CDR1 and CDR2 from the germline V gene are SGHTA and FQGTGA. The CDR3 has 16 residues. The CDR3 DNA reads as TGTGCCAGCAGTCGCAACCAGGGGGCGGGAACAGAGACCCAGTACTTC. This encodes CASSRNQGAGTETQYF. Supplemented by reference TRBV7-3 and TRBJ2-5, the full variable domain reads GAGVSQTPSNKVTEKGKYVELRCDPISGHTALYWYRQSLGQGPEFLIYFQGTGAADDSGLPNDRFFAVRPEGSVSTLKIQRTERGDSAVYLCASSRNQGAGTETQYFGPGTRLLVL.

This clone occurred a few times. The J gene is TRBJ2-1, the V gene TRBV5-1, with a weak D call TRBD2 (5 bases). Trimming took 2 bases from V and 7 from J, leaving 13 bases between them. Germline V CDR1 and CDR2: SGHRS, YFSETQ. The CDR3 loop spans 14 amino acids. The CDR3, as DNA: TGCGCCAGCAGCTTATCAGGAGGCGGTAATGAGCAGTTCTTC. It specifies CASSLSGGGNEQFF.

The chain links TRBV7-2 to TRBJ1-3; tentatively, D is TRBD1 (5 bases). The germline V gene encodes CDR1 SGHTA and CDR2 FQGNSA. The V end lost 3 bases, the J end lost 4 bases, and 16 bases lay between the germline ends. CDR3 length: 16 amino acids. CDR3 sequence: CASSFSRPGAGNTIYF. CDR3 nucleotides: TGTGCCAGCAGCTTCTCCAGACCTGGGGCGGGAAACACCATATATTTT.

The chain joins TRBV28 to TRBJ2-2; a weak D match, TRBD1 (6 bases). The CDR3 is 16 residues long. Germline assignment: CDR1 MDHEN and CDR2 SYDVKM. V gave up 7 bases and J gave up 2 bases, with 17 bases separating them. The CDR3 nucleotides are TGTGCCAGCAATGGATTGGGACACCGAAACACCGGGGAGCTGTTTTTT. Encoded protein: CASNGLGHRNTGELFF.

This clone has just one count. The chain recombines TRBV9 with TRBJ2-1, with D possibly being TRBD1 (7 bases). Trimming stripped 4 bases from V and 8 bases from J, with 25 bases between. From germline, CDR1 is SGDLS and CDR2 YYNGEE. CDR3 length equals 17 residues. Here the CDR3 DNA reads TGTGCCAGCAGCAAGAGGGGGCCGGGGGCCGTTCGCGATGAGCAGTTCTTC. This gives the protein CASSKRGPGAVRDEQFF.

To note about this clone: Distinct nucleotide sequences in the sample also encode this CDR3. This chain links TRBV7-3 with TRBJ2-3, with D hard to call. The CDR3 length is 12 residues. From germline, CDR1 is SGHTA and CDR2 FQGTGA. V was clipped by 5 bases and J by 0 bases, with 3 bases between them. CDR3 in amino acids: CASSTSTDTQYF. In DNA, the CDR3 is TGTGCCAGCAGCACTAGCACAGATACGCAGTATTTT.